The T cell receptor beta chain described here comes from a study of primary melanoma T cells and metastatic recurrence (dated by TCRdb to the early 2020s). As for the study more broadly: The cohort comprised under 250 primary melanomas of stage T2 to T4, with thickness greater than 1 mm. The study tested whether T-cell fraction and T-cell repertoire clonality in primary melanoma tumors predicted patient outcome. Progression-free survival was the clinical outcome compared against the T-cell fraction measured by TCR beta sequencing. Histopathological grading of tumor-infiltrating lymphocytes was compared with the T-cell fraction derived from sequencing.

The primary melanoma of each patient had been surgically resected and was considered potentially curable but at risk of metastatic recurrence. As to this clone: Its antigen is unknown. No much larger clone exists at a distance of one base, and base qualities are not known.

From its cysteine to its phenylalanine, the CDR3 spans 14 amino acids. The CDR3 DNA has 42 bases and is translated from base 1. Germline trimming amounts to 1 base on V and 7 bases on J, with 4 as the count of junction bases outside the gene matches. Taken from the germline V gene, the CDR1 and CDR2 loops are SQVTM and ANQGSEA. The receptor library was made with the immunoSEQ multiplex PCR assay. Primary melanoma tumor tissue was subjected to high-throughput sequencing of the T-cell receptor beta chain. Concerning the study's data processing: Among the repertoire analyses were the distribution of insertions and deletions and the sharing of TCRB CDR3 between samples. A gradient-boosted model ranked how well the T-cell fraction predicted outcome compared with histopathological variables. The immuneACCESS repertoire file appears here via TCRdb, limited to in-frame rearrangements. These files lack a portion of the clones; in checked studies, under half of the deficit traces to unresolved V genes, and the cause of the others is not known. D and trimming were read from the DNA, whereas the V and J calls and clone size are those reported in that table. Within this sample are under 1,400 clones, with roughly two thirds of them counted one time only. The ten biggest clones cover about 13% of the sample.

Study-level results and caveats: Protection appeared to be conferred by a T-cell fraction above 20% regardless of ulceration status, mitotic rate or nodal disease. Reportedly, adding T-cell fraction to tumor thickness improved progression-free survival prediction more than adding any other histopathological variable did. The authors framed an effective T-cell-mediated antitumor response in primary melanoma only as a suggestion, not a demonstrated mechanism. Progression-free survival was reportedly predicted by the tumor T-cell fraction independently of age, mitotic rate, ulceration and thickness.

This TCR was recovered from a human donor with melanoma. The chain couples TRBV29-1 to TRBJ2-1, with TRBD2 matching 10 junction bases. Source material: melanoma tumor tissue. The nucleotides are TGCAGCGTTGAAGCTAGCGGGAGCGGTAATGAGCAGTTCTTC. Translated, it gives CSVEASGSGNEQFF.